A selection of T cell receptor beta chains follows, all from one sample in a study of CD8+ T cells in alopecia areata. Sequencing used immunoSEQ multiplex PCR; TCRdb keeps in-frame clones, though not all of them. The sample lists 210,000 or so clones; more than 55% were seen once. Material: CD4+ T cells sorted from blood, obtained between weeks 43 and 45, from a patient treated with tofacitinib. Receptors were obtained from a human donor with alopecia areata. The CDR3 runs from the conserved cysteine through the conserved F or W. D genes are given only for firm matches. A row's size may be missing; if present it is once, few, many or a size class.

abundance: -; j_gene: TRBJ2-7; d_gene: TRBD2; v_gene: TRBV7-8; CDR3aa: CASSLETSGSEQYF; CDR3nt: TGTGCCAGCAGCTTAGAGACTAGCGGCAGTGAGCAGTACTTC
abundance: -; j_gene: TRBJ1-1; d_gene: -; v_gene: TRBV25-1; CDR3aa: CASRASRGYTEAFF; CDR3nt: TGTGCCAGCAGAGCGTCTAGGGGATACACTGAAGCTTTCTTT
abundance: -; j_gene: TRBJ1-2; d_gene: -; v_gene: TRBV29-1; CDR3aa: CSAGGGYGYTF; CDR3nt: TGCAGCGCCGGAGGGGGCTATGGCTACACCTTC
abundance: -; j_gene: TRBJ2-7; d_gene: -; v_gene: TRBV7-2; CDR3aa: CASSDYRDRTYEQYF; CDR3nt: TGTGCCAGCAGCGATTACCGGGACCGAACCTACGAGCAGTACTTC
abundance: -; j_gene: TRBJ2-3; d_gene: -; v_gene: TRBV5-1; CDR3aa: CASSLEVGRTDTQYF; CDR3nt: TGCGCCAGCAGCTTGGAGGTGGGACGCACAGATACGCAGTATTTT
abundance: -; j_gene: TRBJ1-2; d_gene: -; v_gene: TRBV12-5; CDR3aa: CASGPQLANYGYTF; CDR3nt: TGTGCTAGTGGTCCACAGCTAGCTAACTATGGCTACACCTTC
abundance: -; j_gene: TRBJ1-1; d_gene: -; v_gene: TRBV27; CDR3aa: CASSLSTVNTEAFF; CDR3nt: TGTGCCAGCAGTTTATCGACCGTGAACACTGAAGCTTTCTTT
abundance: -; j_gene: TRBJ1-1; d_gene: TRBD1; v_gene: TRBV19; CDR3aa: CASNERQGTEAFF; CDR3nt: TGTGCCAGTAACGAACGACAGGGAACTGAAGCTTTCTTT
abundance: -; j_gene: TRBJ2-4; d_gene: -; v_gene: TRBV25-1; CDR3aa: CASSEGGAKNIQYF; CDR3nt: TGTGCCAGCAGTGAAGGGGGGGCCAAAAACATTCAGTACTTC
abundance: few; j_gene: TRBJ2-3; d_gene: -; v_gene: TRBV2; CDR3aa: CASSDKTADTQYF; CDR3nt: TGTGCCAGCAGTGATAAGACGGCAGATACGCAGTATTTT
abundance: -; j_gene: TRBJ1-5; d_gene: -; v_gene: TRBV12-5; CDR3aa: CASGATGVVSNQPQHF; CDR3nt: TGTGCTAGTGGTGCGACAGGAGTAGTTAGCAATCAGCCCCAGCATTTT
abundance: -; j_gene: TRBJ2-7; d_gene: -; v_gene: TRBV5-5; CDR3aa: CASSLEPNPTVDEQYF; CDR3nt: TGTGCCAGCAGCTTGGAGCCCAACCCCACGGTCGACGAGCAGTACTTC
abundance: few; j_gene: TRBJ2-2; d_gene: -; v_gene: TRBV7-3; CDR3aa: CASSPPGARDTGELFF; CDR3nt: TGTGCCAGCAGCCCCCCGGGGGCGCGGGACACCGGGGAGCTGTTTTTT
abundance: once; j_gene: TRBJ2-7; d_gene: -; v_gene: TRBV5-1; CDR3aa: CASSPLVGLDYEQYF; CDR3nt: TGCGCCAGCAGCCCCCTAGTTGGCCTGGACTACGAGCAGTACTTC
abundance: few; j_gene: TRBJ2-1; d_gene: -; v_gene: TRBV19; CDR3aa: CASSIAGGKFF; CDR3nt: TGTGCCAGTAGTATAGCGGGCGGGAAGTTCTTC
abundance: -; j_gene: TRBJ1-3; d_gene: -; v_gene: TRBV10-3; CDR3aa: CATKESGSGNTIYF; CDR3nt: TGTGCCACCAAAGAGAGCGGCTCTGGAAACACCATATATTTT
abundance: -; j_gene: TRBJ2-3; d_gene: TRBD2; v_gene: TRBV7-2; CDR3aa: CASSLGSSGGADTQYF; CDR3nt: TGTGCCAGCAGCTTAGGGTCCAGCGGGGGGGCGGATACGCAGTATTTT
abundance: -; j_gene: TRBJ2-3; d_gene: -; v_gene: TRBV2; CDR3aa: CASSLRDFFTDTQYF; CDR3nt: TGTGCCAGCAGTCTCAGGGACTTTTTCACAGATACGCAGTATTTT